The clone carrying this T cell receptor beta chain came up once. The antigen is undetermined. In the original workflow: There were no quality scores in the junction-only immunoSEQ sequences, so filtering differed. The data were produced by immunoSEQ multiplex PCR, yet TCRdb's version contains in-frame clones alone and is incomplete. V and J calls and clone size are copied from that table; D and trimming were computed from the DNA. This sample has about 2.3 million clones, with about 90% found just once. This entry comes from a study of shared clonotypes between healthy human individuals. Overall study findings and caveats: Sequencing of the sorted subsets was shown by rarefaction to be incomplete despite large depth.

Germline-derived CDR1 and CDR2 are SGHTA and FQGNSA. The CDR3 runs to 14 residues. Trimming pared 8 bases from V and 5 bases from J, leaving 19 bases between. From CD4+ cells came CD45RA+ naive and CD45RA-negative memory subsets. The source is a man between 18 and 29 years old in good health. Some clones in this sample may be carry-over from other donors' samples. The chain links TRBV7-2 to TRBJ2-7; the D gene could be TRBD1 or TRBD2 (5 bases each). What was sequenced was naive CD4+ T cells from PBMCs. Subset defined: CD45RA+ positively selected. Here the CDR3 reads CASGTDLMSDEQYF. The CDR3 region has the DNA TGTGCCAGCGGGACGGACCTAATGAGTGACGAGCAGTACTTC.